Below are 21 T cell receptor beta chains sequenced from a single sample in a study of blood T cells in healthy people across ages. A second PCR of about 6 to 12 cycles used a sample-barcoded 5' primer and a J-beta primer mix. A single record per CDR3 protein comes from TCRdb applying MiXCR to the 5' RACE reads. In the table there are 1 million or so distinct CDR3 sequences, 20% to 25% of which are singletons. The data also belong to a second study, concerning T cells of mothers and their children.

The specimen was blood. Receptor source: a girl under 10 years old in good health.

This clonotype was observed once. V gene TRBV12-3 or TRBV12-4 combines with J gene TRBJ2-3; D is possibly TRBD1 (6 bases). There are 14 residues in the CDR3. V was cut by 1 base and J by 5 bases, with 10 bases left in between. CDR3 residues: CASSLGGHVDTQYF. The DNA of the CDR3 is TGTGCCAGCAGTTTAGGGGGGCACGTAGATACGCAGTATTTT.

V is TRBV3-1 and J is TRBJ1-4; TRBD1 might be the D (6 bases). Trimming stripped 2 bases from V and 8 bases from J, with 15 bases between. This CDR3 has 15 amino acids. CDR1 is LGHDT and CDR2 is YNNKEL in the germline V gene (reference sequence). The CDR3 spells CASSQIAGESEKLFF. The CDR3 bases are TGTGCCAGCAGCCAAATAGCAGGGGAAAGCGAAAAACTGTTTTTT.

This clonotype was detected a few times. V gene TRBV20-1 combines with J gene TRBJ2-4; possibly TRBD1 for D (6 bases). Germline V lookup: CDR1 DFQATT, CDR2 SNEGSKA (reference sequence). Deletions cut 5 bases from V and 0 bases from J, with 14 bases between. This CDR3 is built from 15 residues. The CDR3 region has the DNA TGCAGTGCTGTTGGGACATACTTAGCCAAAAACATTCAGTACTTC. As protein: CSAVGTYLAKNIQYF.

The CDR3: CASSLSPLAGVYEQYF. CDR3 nucleotides: TGCGCCAGCAGCCTGAGCCCACTAGCGGGAGTGTACGAGCAGTACTTC. The rearrangement joins TRBV5-1 to TRBJ2-7; 11 nucleotides line up with TRBD2. This CDR3 has 16 amino acids. Looked up from germline, CDR1 is SGHRS and CDR2 is YFSETQ. Trimming cost V 4 bases and J 4 bases; bases outside gene matches: 10.

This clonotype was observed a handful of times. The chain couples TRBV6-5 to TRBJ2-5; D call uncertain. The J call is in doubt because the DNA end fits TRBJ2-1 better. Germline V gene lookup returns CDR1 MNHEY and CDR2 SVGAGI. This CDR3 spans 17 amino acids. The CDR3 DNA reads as TGTGCCAGCAGTTACTCTTCCCCGCGAAACCTCCTTCGGGAGCAGTTCTTC. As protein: CASSYSSPRNLLREQFF.

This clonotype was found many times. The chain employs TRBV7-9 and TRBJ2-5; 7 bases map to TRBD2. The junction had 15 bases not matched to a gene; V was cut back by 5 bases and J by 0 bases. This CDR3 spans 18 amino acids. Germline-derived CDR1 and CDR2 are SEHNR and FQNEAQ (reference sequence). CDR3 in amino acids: CASSPSRNSGPNQETQYF. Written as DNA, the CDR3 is TGTGCCAGCAGCCCCAGCAGAAATAGCGGGCCAAACCAAGAGACCCAGTACTTC.

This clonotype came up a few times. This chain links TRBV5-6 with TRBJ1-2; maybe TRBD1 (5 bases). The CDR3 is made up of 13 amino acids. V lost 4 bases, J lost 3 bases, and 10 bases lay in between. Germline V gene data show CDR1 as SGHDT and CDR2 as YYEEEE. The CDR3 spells CASSVGLHYGYTF. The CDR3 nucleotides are TGTGCCAGCAGCGTGGGACTCCACTATGGCTACACCTTC.

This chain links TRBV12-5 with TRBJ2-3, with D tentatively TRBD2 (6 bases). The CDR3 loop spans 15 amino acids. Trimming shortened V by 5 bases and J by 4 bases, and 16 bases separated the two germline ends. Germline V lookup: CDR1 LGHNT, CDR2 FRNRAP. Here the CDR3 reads CASGPGGSEADTQYF. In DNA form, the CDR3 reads TGTGCTAGTGGTCCCGGGGGATCCGAAGCAGATACGCAGTATTTT. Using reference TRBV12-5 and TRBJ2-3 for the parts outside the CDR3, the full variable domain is DARVTQTPRHKVTEMGQEVTMRCQPILGHNTVFWYRQTMMQGLELLAYFRNRAPLDDSGMPKDRFSAEMPDATLATLKIQPSEPRDSAVYFCASGPGGSEADTQYFGPGTRLTVL.

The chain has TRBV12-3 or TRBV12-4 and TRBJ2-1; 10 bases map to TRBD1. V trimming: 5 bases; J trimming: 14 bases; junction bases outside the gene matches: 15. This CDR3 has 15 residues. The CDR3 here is CASSNTGTGEMSEFF. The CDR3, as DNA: TGTGCCAGCAGTAATACCGGGACAGGGGAAATGAGTGAGTTCTTC.

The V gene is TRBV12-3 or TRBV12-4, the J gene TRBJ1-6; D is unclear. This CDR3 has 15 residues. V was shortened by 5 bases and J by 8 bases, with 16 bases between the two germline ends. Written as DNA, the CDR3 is TGTGCCAGCAGTCGTACACCAGGAGCGTATTCACCCCTCCACTTT. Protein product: CASSRTPGAYSPLHF.

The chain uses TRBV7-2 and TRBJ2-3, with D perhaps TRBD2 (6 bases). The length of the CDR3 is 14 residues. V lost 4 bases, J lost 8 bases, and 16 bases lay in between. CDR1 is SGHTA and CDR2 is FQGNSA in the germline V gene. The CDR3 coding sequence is TGTGCCAGCAGCTCCCAGGGTCTGGAGGGTACGCAGTATTTT. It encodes CASSSQGLEGTQYF.

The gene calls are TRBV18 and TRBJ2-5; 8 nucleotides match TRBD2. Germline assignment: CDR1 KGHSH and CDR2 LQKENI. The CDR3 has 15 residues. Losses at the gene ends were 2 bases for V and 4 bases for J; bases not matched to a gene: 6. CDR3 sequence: CASSPEDGRGETQYF. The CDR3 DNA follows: TGTGCCAGCTCACCAGAAGACGGGAGGGGAGAGACCCAGTACTTC.

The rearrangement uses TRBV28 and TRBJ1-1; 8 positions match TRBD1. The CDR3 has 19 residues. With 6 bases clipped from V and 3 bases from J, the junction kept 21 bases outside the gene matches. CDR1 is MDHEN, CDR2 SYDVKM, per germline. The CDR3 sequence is CASSPIMGTDRGIDTEAFF. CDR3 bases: TGTGCCAGCAGCCCTATTATGGGGACCGACAGGGGAATAGACACTGAAGCTTTCTTT.

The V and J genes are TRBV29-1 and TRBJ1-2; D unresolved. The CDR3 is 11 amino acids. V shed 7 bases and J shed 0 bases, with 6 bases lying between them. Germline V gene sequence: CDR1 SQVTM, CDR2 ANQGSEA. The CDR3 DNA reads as TGCAGCGCCCAAACTAACTATGGCTACACCTTC. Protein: CSAQTNYGYTF.

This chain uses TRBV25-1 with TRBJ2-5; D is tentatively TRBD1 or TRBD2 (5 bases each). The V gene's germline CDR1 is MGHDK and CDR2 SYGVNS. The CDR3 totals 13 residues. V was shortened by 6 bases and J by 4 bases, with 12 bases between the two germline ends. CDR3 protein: CASSKERGETQYF. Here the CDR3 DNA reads TGTGCCAGCAGCAAAGAGAGGGGAGAGACCCAGTACTTC. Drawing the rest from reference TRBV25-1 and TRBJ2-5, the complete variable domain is EADIYQTPRYLVIGTGKKITLECSQTMGHDKMYWYQQDPGMELHLIHYSYGVNSTEKGDLSSESTVSRIRTEHFPLTLESARPSHTSQYLCASSKERGETQYFGPGTRLLVL.

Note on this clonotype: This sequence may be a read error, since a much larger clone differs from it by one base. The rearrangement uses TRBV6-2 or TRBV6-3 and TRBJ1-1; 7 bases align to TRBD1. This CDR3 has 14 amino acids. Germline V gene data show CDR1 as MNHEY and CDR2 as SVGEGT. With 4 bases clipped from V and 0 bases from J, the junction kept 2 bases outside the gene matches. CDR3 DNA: TGTGCCAGCAGTTGGGGGACAGTGAACACTGAAGCTTTCTTT. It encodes CASSWGTVNTEAFF.

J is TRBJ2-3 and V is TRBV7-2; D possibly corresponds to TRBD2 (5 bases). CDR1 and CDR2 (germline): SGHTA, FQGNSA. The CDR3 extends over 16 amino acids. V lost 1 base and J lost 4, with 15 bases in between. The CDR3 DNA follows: TGTGCCAGCAGCTTAGTGGTTCTAGCTAGTTCAGATACGCAGTATTTT. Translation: CASSLVVLASSDTQYF.

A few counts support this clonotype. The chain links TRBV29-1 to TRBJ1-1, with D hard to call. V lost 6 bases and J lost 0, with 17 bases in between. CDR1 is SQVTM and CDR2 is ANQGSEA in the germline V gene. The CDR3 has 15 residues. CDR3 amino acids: CSVVTGRLMNTEAFF. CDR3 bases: TGCAGCGTGGTGACCGGGCGCCTAATGAACACTGAAGCTTTCTTT.

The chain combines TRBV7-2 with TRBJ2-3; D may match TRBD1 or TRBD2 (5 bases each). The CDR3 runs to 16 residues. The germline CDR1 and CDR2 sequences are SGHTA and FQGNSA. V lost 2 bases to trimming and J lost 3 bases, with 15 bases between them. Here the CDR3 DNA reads TGTGCCAGCAGCTTATTTGGGGGAGTTGGAACAGATACGCAGTATTTT. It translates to CASSLFGGVGTDTQYF.

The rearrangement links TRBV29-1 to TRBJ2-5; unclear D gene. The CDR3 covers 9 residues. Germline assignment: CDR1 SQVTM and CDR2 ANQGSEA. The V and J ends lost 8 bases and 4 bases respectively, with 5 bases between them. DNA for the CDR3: TGCAGCACGCGAGAGACCCAGTACTTC. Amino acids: CSTRETQYF.

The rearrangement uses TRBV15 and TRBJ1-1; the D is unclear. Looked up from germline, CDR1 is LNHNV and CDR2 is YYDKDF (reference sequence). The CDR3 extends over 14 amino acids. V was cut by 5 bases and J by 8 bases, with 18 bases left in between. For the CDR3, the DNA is TGTGCCACCAGCGGACCTACCGATTTCGCCGAAGCTTTCTTT. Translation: CATSGPTDFAEAFF. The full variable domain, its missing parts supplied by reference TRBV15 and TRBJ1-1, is DAMVIQNPRYQVTQFGKPVTLSCSQTLNHNVMYWYQQKSSQAPKLLFHYYDKDFNNEADTPDNFQSRRPNTSFCFLDIRSPGLGDTAMYLCATSGPTDFAEAFFGQGTRLTVV.